The clone carrying this T cell receptor (beta chain) has more than one count but fewer than ten. The source of the sample is a study of shared clonotypes between healthy human individuals. CDR3 size: 15 residues. Trimming shortened V by 0 bases and J by 2 bases, and 12 bases separated the two germline ends. CDR1 SGHRS and CDR2 YFSETQ come from the germline V gene. Here immunoSEQ multiplex PCR was the method, and the copy in TCRdb shows in-frame clones only, minus some. The sample lists approximately 980,000 clones; around three quarters were seen once. The V and J genes are TRBV5-1 and TRBJ2-7; TRBD1 might be the D (5 bases). This TCR came from a young man in good health. Specimen: memory CD4+ T cells sorted from blood. Subset described: CD45RA-negative fraction. CDR3 in amino acids: CASSLGAGMAYEQYF. CDR3 sequence (DNA): TGCGCCAGCAGCTTGGGAGCAGGGATGGCCTACGAGCAGTACTTC.